A selection of T cell receptor beta chains follows, all from one sample in a study of cytotoxic CD8 clonotypes in ibrutinib-treated CLL. The protocol was immunoSEQ multiplex PCR, while the TCRdb copy is restricted to in-frame clones and leaves out a portion. Of 130,000 or so clones listed, approximately 77% are singletons. Material: PBMCs, obtained after 12 months of ibrutinib treatment. These receptor sequences come from a human donor with chronic lymphocytic leukemia. The CDR3 runs from the conserved cysteine through the conserved F or W. Each record gives: clone size, J gene, D gene, V gene, CDR3 protein, CDR3 DNA. The D gene is left open where the match is weak. Clone sizes are given selectively: once, few, many, or a class where the clone is expanded.

abundance: .; j_gene: TRBJ2-1; d_gene: TRBD1; v_gene: TRBV7-7; CDR3aa: CASSGGTGVRNEQFF; CDR3nt: TGTGCTAGCAGCGGCGGGACAGGGGTTCGGAATGAGCAGTTCTTC
abundance: .; j_gene: TRBJ1-5; d_gene: TRBD1; v_gene: TRBV28; CDR3aa: CASSPPRGLNQPQHF; CDR3nt: TGTGCCAGCAGTCCTCCCAGGGGGCTTAATCAGCCCCAGCATTTT
abundance: .; j_gene: TRBJ1-6; d_gene: .; v_gene: TRBV18; CDR3aa: CASSPQGSVHSPLHF; CDR3nt: TGTGCCAGCTCACCACAGGGTTCCGTGCATTCACCCCTCCACTTT
abundance: .; j_gene: TRBJ1-1; d_gene: TRBD1; v_gene: TRBV9; CDR3aa: CASSEQGRSEAFF; CDR3nt: TGTGCCAGCAGCGAACAGGGGAGGTCTGAAGCTTTCTTT
abundance: .; j_gene: TRBJ2-2; d_gene: TRBD1; v_gene: TRBV6-1; CDR3aa: CASSALTGVTGELFF; CDR3nt: TGTGCCAGCAGTGCCTTGACAGGGGTGACCGGGGAGCTGTTTTTT
abundance: .; j_gene: TRBJ2-7; d_gene: .; v_gene: TRBV2; CDR3aa: CARTSAGLHEQYF; CDR3nt: TGTGCCAGAACATCAGCAGGGCTCCACGAGCAGTACTTC
abundance: once; j_gene: TRBJ2-7; d_gene: TRBD1; v_gene: TRBV28; CDR3aa: CATRNQGADEQYF; CDR3nt: TGTGCCACACGCAACCAGGGGGCGGACGAGCAGTACTTC
abundance: few; j_gene: TRBJ1-1; d_gene: .; v_gene: TRBV18; CDR3aa: CASSPSGGNTEAFF; CDR3nt: TGTGCCAGCTCACCGTCGGGGGGGAACACTGAAGCTTTCTTT
abundance: .; j_gene: TRBJ1-1; d_gene: .; v_gene: TRBV14; CDR3aa: CASSQTGSMNTEAFF; CDR3nt: TGTGCCAGCAGCCAGACGGGATCCATGAACACTGAAGCTTTCTTT
abundance: .; j_gene: TRBJ2-5; d_gene: .; v_gene: TRBV6-6; CDR3aa: CASSYLMAAGETQYF; CDR3nt: TGTGCCAGCAGTTACCTCATGGCAGCTGGGGAGACCCAGTACTTC
abundance: .; j_gene: TRBJ1-1; d_gene: TRBD1; v_gene: TRBV11-2; CDR3aa: CASSTRTGNTEAFF; CDR3nt: TGTGCCAGCAGCACCCGGACAGGGAACACTGAAGCTTTCTTT
abundance: .; j_gene: TRBJ2-5; d_gene: .; v_gene: TRBV29-1; CDR3aa: CSANRDGYGTQYF; CDR3nt: TGCAGCGCCAACCGGGACGGTTATGGTACCCAGTACTTC
abundance: .; j_gene: TRBJ2-3; d_gene: TRBD2; v_gene: TRBV2; CDR3aa: CASSVAGGPDTQYF; CDR3nt: TGTGCCAGCAGTGTAGCGGGGGGGCCGGATACGCAGTATTTT
abundance: .; j_gene: TRBJ2-7; d_gene: .; v_gene: TRBV5-6; CDR3aa: CASSPLDRAYEQYF; CDR3nt: TGTGCCAGCAGCCCCCTGGACAGAGCCTACGAGCAGTACTTC
abundance: .; j_gene: TRBJ2-7; d_gene: TRBD1; v_gene: TRBV29-1; CDR3aa: CSVFTDRLYEQYF; CDR3nt: TGCAGCGTTTTCACGGACAGGCTTTACGAGCAGTACTTC
abundance: .; j_gene: TRBJ2-1; d_gene: TRBD2; v_gene: TRBV7-6; CDR3aa: CASSLVLAGAIGNEQFF; CDR3nt: TGTGCCAGCAGCTTAGTCCTAGCGGGGGCCATCGGCAATGAGCAGTTCTTC
abundance: .; j_gene: TRBJ2-3; d_gene: TRBD2; v_gene: TRBV13; CDR3aa: CASSSLGTSGLDTQYF; CDR3nt: TGTGCCAGCAGCTCCCTGGGGACTAGCGGGTTAGATACGCAGTATTTT
abundance: .; j_gene: TRBJ2-3; d_gene: .; v_gene: TRBV7-7; CDR3aa: CASSESFGQDTQYF; CDR3nt: TGTGCCAGCAGCGAGTCCTTTGGCCAAGATACGCAGTATTTT
abundance: .; j_gene: TRBJ2-5; d_gene: .; v_gene: TRBV12-2; CDR3aa: CASRLGPQETQYF; CDR3nt: TGTGCAAGTCGCTTAGGTCCTCAAGAGACCCAGTACTTC
abundance: .; j_gene: TRBJ2-3; d_gene: TRBD2; v_gene: TRBV7-2; CDR3aa: CASSRGTIDTQYF; CDR3nt: TGTGCCAGCAGCAGAGGGACTATTGACACGCAGTATTTT
abundance: .; j_gene: TRBJ2-1; d_gene: TRBD2; v_gene: TRBV9; CDR3aa: CASSVTSGSSYNEQFF; CDR3nt: TGTGCCAGCAGCGTGACCAGCGGGAGCTCCTACAATGAGCAGTTCTTC
abundance: few; j_gene: TRBJ2-5; d_gene: TRBD2; v_gene: TRBV7-2; CDR3aa: CASSLWGGLAEETQYF; CDR3nt: TGTGCCAGCAGCCTGTGGGGGGGACTAGCGGAAGAGACCCAGTACTTC
abundance: .; j_gene: TRBJ1-6; d_gene: .; v_gene: TRBV5-1; CDR3aa: CASRQGQTDGSPLHF; CDR3nt: TGCGCCAGCAGGCAAGGACAGACTGATGGTTCACCCCTCCACTTT
abundance: .; j_gene: TRBJ2-7; d_gene: TRBD1; v_gene: TRBV28; CDR3aa: CASSSPGQGYEQYF; CDR3nt: TGTGCCAGCAGTTCCCCGGGACAGGGCTACGAGCAGTACTTC
abundance: .; j_gene: TRBJ2-7; d_gene: .; v_gene: TRBV2; CDR3aa: CASSVQGFYEQYF; CDR3nt: TGTGCCAGCAGCGTACAGGGTTTCTACGAGCAGTACTTC
abundance: .; j_gene: TRBJ2-1; d_gene: TRBD1; v_gene: TRBV5-1; CDR3aa: CASSPLTDRAGQFF; CDR3nt: TGCGCCAGCAGCCCACTGACCGACAGGGCGGGGCAGTTCTTC
abundance: .; j_gene: TRBJ1-4; d_gene: .; v_gene: TRBV6-5; CDR3aa: CASSYTKRSEKLFF; CDR3nt: TGTGCCAGCAGTTACACTAAACGAAGCGAAAAACTGTTTTTT
abundance: once; j_gene: TRBJ2-7; d_gene: TRBD1; v_gene: TRBV11-3; CDR3aa: CASSYRGQVVEQYF; CDR3nt: TGTGCCAGCAGTTATCGGGGACAGGTTGTTGAGCAGTACTTC
abundance: .; j_gene: TRBJ2-7; d_gene: .; v_gene: TRBV6-5; CDR3aa: CASSSGPYEQYF; CDR3nt: TGTGCCAGCAGTTCCGGTCCCTACGAGCAGTACTTC
abundance: .; j_gene: TRBJ1-6; d_gene: TRBD1; v_gene: TRBV18; CDR3aa: CASSPLGTGQNSPLHF; CDR3nt: TGTGCCAGCTCCCCTCTTGGGACGGGACAGAATTCACCCCTCCACTTT
abundance: .; j_gene: TRBJ2-1; d_gene: TRBD2; v_gene: TRBV4-1; CDR3aa: CASSQETSGTYNEQFF; CDR3nt: TGCGCCAGCAGCCAAGAGACTAGCGGTACCTACAATGAGCAGTTCTTC
abundance: .; j_gene: TRBJ1-1; d_gene: .; v_gene: TRBV5-1; CDR3aa: CAGSSRVENTEAFF; CDR3nt: TGCGCCGGCAGCTCGAGGGTGGAGAACACTGAAGCTTTCTTT
abundance: .; j_gene: TRBJ1-6; d_gene: TRBD1; v_gene: TRBV9; CDR3aa: CASSVAVGQAYSPLHF; CDR3nt: TGTGCCAGCAGCGTAGCTGTAGGACAGGCTTATTCACCCCTCCACTTT
abundance: few; j_gene: TRBJ2-1; d_gene: .; v_gene: TRBV5-4; CDR3aa: CASSLPKGNEQFF; CDR3nt: TGTGCCAGCAGCTTACCCAAGGGCAATGAGCAGTTCTTC
abundance: .; j_gene: TRBJ1-1; d_gene: .; v_gene: TRBV28; CDR3aa: CASSLSSAKAFF; CDR3nt: TGTGCCAGCAGTCTGAGCAGCGCTAAAGCTTTCTTT
abundance: .; j_gene: TRBJ1-3; d_gene: .; v_gene: TRBV6-5; CDR3aa: CASRNPGNTIYF; CDR3nt: TGTGCCAGCAGAAACCCTGGAAACACCATATATTTT
abundance: .; j_gene: TRBJ2-5; d_gene: .; v_gene: TRBV18; CDR3aa: CASSRGRILQETQYF; CDR3nt: TGTGCCAGCTCCCGCGGACGGATCCTCCAAGAGACCCAGTACTTC
abundance: .; j_gene: TRBJ2-6; d_gene: .; v_gene: TRBV7-3; CDR3aa: CASSLQGTSGANVLTF; CDR3nt: TGTGCCAGCAGCTTACAGGGTACCTCTGGGGCCAACGTCCTGACTTTC
abundance: .; j_gene: TRBJ1-4; d_gene: .; v_gene: TRBV19; CDR3aa: CASNGQWAEKLFF; CDR3nt: TGTGCCAGTAACGGACAGTGGGCTGAAAAACTGTTTTTT
abundance: .; j_gene: TRBJ1-1; d_gene: .; v_gene: TRBV2; CDR3aa: CASSSLQGWINTEAFF; CDR3nt: TGTGCCAGCAGTAGTTTGCAGGGGTGGATTAACACTGAAGCTTTCTTT
abundance: few; j_gene: TRBJ1-5; d_gene: TRBD1; v_gene: TRBV10-3; CDR3aa: CATSTGDNNQPQHF; CDR3nt: TGTGCCACCTCGACAGGGGACAACAATCAGCCCCAGCATTTT
abundance: .; j_gene: TRBJ2-1; d_gene: TRBD1; v_gene: TRBV5-1; CDR3aa: CASNSRTGVVTEQFF; CDR3nt: TGCGCCAGCAATTCACGGACAGGGGTCGTTACGGAGCAGTTCTTC
abundance: .; j_gene: TRBJ2-7; d_gene: TRBD2; v_gene: TRBV7-2; CDR3aa: CASSRTSGRYEQYF; CDR3nt: TGTGCCAGCAGTCGGACTAGCGGGAGGTACGAGCAGTACTTC
abundance: .; j_gene: TRBJ2-3; d_gene: .; v_gene: TRBV9; CDR3aa: CASSVAGVAQDTQYF; CDR3nt: TGTGCCAGCAGCGTAGCTGGGGTAGCGCAGGATACGCAGTATTTT
abundance: .; j_gene: TRBJ2-1; d_gene: TRBD2; v_gene: TRBV10-3; CDR3aa: CAISGLADNEQFF; CDR3nt: TGTGCCATCAGTGGACTAGCGGACAATGAGCAGTTCTTC
abundance: .; j_gene: TRBJ1-2; d_gene: .; v_gene: TRBV27; CDR3aa: CASKGIYGYTF; CDR3nt: TGTGCCAGCAAGGGGATATATGGCTACACCTTC
abundance: .; j_gene: TRBJ1-1; d_gene: .; v_gene: TRBV5-1; CDR3aa: CASSTPGSQNTEAFF; CDR3nt: TGCGCCAGCAGCACGCCGGGCAGCCAGAACACTGAAGCTTTCTTT
abundance: .; j_gene: TRBJ1-1; d_gene: TRBD1; v_gene: TRBV5-1; CDR3aa: CASSSWDSTEAFF; CDR3nt: TGCGCCAGCAGCTCATGGGACAGTACTGAAGCTTTCTTT
abundance: .; j_gene: TRBJ2-2; d_gene: .; v_gene: TRBV27; CDR3aa: CASSFANTGELFF; CDR3nt: TGTGCCAGCAGTTTCGCGAACACCGGGGAGCTGTTTTTT
abundance: .; j_gene: TRBJ2-7; d_gene: .; v_gene: TRBV6-5; CDR3aa: CATSREAAYEQYF; CDR3nt: TGTGCCACCTCCCGAGAAGCAGCCTACGAGCAGTACTTC
abundance: .; j_gene: TRBJ2-1; d_gene: TRBD2; v_gene: TRBV27; CDR3aa: CASSPKSGSRNEQFF; CDR3nt: TGTGCCAGCAGTCCCAAAAGCGGGAGTAGGAATGAGCAGTTCTTC
abundance: .; j_gene: TRBJ1-4; d_gene: .; v_gene: TRBV27; CDR3aa: CASRPSDGLVEKLFF; CDR3nt: TGTGCCAGCAGACCATCCGACGGTCTTGTTGAAAAACTGTTTTTT
abundance: .; j_gene: TRBJ2-5; d_gene: .; v_gene: TRBV5-1; CDR3aa: CASSLGQNQGETQYF; CDR3nt: TGCGCCAGCAGCTTGGGACAGAACCAGGGGGAGACCCAGTACTTC
abundance: .; j_gene: TRBJ1-3; d_gene: TRBD1; v_gene: TRBV19; CDR3aa: CASSLRQGSGNTIYF; CDR3nt: TGTGCCAGTAGTCTCCGACAGGGGTCTGGAAACACCATATATTTT
abundance: .; j_gene: TRBJ2-7; d_gene: .; v_gene: TRBV11-2; CDR3aa: CASSLTFSRNRAYEQYF; CDR3nt: TGTGCCAGCAGCTTAACTTTCTCACGTAACCGAGCCTACGAGCAGTACTTC